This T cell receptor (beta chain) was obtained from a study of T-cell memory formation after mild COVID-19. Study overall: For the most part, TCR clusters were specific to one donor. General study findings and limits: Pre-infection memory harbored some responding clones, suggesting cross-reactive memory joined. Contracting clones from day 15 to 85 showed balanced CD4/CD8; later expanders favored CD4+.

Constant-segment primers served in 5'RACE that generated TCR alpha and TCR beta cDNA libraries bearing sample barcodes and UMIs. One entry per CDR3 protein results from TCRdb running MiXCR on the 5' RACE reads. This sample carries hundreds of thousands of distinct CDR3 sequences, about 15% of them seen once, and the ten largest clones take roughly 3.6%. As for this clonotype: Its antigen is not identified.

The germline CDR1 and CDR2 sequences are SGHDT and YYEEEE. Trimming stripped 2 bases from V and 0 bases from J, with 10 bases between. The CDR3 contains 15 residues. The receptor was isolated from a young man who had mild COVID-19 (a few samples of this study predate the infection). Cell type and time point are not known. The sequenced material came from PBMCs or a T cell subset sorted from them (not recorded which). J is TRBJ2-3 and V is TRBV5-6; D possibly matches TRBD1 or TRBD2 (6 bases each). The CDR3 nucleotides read TGTGCCAGCAGCTTCAGGGGAGGAAGCACAGATACGCAGTATTTT. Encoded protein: CASSFRGGSTDTQYF.